This entry lists 2 T cell receptor beta chains sequenced from one sample in a study of blood T cells in healthy people across ages. Next came a second PCR, run for about 7 to 12 cycles, which used a sample-barcoded 5' primer along with a J-beta primer mix. TCRdb processed the 5' RACE reads anew with MiXCR; each CDR3 protein has one entry. The table has hundreds of thousands of distinct CDR3 sequences, 20% to 25% seen once. This sample also belongs to another study, concerning T cells of mothers and their children.

The sample comprised blood. These receptors all come from a boy younger than 18 in good health.

This clonotype was observed many times. The J gene is TRBJ2-1, the V gene TRBV2; D is unclear. The V gene's germline CDR1 is SNHLY and CDR2 FYNNEI. Trimming stripped 6 bases from V and 10 bases from J, with 13 bases between. The CDR3 loop spans 12 amino acids. CDR3 region: CASREVPLEQFF. For the CDR3, the DNA is TGTGCCAGCAGAGAGGTCCCCTTAGAGCAGTTCTTC. The full variable domain, with the rest looked up from reference TRBV2 and TRBJ2-1, is EPEVTQTPSHQVTQMGQEVILRCVPISNHLYFYWYRQILGQKVEFLVSFYNNEISEKSEIFDDQFSVERPDGSNFTLKIRSTKLEDSAMYFCASREVPLEQFFGPGTRLTVL.

This clonotype was seen only a few times. The genes are TRBV7-2 and TRBJ2-5, with 8 bases identical to TRBD1. The DNA end lines up better with TRBJ2-7; the J call may be wrong. Germline V gene lookup returns CDR1 SGHTA and CDR2 FQGNSA. This CDR3 has 15 residues. This CDR3 is CASSNGQGRSYEQYF. In DNA, the CDR3 is TGTGCCAGCAGCAACGGACAGGGTAGATCCTACGAGCAGTACTTC.